Below are 18 T cell receptor beta chains sequenced from a single sample in a study of blood T cells in healthy people across ages. It was with a sample-barcoded 5' primer and a J-beta primer mix that a second PCR of roughly 7 to 12 cycles was run. MiXCR, run by TCRdb on the 5' RACE reads, gives a single entry per CDR3 protein. The sample carries 780,000 or so distinct CDR3 sequences, more than 20% recorded once. The sample also formed part of further work on T cells of mothers and their children.

Sequencing was performed on blood. The receptors were gathered from a boy between 5 and 17 years old in good health.

The chain employs TRBV20-1 and TRBJ1-1; D gene uncertain. Germline V lookup: CDR1 DFQATT, CDR2 SNEGSKA (reference sequence). The V gene lost 3 bases and the J gene lost 0 bases, with 11 bases spanning the gap. This CDR3 spans 14 amino acids. The CDR3, as DNA: TGCAGTGCTAGCTCGGAACCGGTGAACACTGAAGCTTTCTTT. Its protein product is CSASSEPVNTEAFF.

The J gene is TRBJ1-2, the V gene TRBV5-1, with unresolved D. Germline-derived CDR1 and CDR2 are SGHRS and YFSETQ. The CDR3 consists of 14 residues. Trimming removed 3 bases from V and 1 base from J, with 10 bases in between. In nucleotides, the CDR3 is TGCGCCAGCAGCTCGGGATCACATAACTATGGCTACACCTTC. As protein: CASSSGSHNYGYTF.

This clonotype appeared a few times. One end of the junction fails to match germline, which may point to a read error. The chain combines TRBV6-2 or TRBV6-3 with TRBJ2-5, with D unresolved. The CDR3 length is 12 residues. The germline V gene encodes CDR1 MNHEY and CDR2 SVGEGT. For the CDR3, the DNA is TGTGCCAGCAGTAACTACCTATGGACCCCGCACTTC. This translates into CASSNYLWTPHF.

This clonotype has only a few counts. V and J are TRBV12-3 or TRBV12-4 and TRBJ1-5; a possible D gene is TRBD1 (5 bases). CDR3 length equals 15 residues. V lost 1 base to trimming and J lost 3 bases, with 10 bases between them. Written as DNA, the CDR3 is TGTGCCAGCAGTTTAGGAGACAGTGCCAATCAGCCCCAGCATTTT. Encoded protein: CASSLGDSANQPQHF.

The chain recombines TRBV12-3 or TRBV12-4 with TRBJ1-5; 9 nucleotides match TRBD1. The CDR3 spans 15 residues. Losses at the gene ends were 7 bases for V and 5 bases for J; bases not matched to a gene: 9. The CDR3 nucleotides read TGTGCCAGCACCCTCGACAGGGGGATTTATCAGCCCCAGCATTTT. Translating gives CASTLDRGIYQPQHF.

A few counts support this clonotype. This CDR3 is CSEQGPAETQYF. CDR3 coding DNA: TGCAGCGAGCAGGGCCCTGCGGAGACCCAGTACTTC. The rearrangement uses TRBV29-1 and TRBJ2-5, with D possibly being TRBD1 (5 bases). V gave up 7 bases and J gave up 5 bases, with 14 bases separating them. From germline, CDR1 is SQVTM and CDR2 ANQGSEA. This CDR3 comprises 12 residues. The full variable domain, completed using reference TRBV29-1 and TRBJ2-5, is SAVISQKPSRDICQRGTSLTIQCQVDSQVTMMFWYRQQPGQSLTLIATANQGSEATYESGFVIDKFPISRPNLTFSTLTVSNMSPEDSSIYLCSEQGPAETQYFGPGTRLLVL.

V usage is TRBV7-6 and J usage is TRBJ2-5; D is possibly TRBD1 (6 bases). Trimming cost V 4 bases and J 4 bases, with 13 bases left between them. This CDR3 is built from 14 residues. Per germline, CDR1 SGHVS and CDR2 FNYEAQ. DNA for the CDR3: TGTGCCAGCAGCTCTTTCCCCAGGGGAGAGACCCAGTACTTC. Protein product: CASSSFPRGETQYF.

The chain is built from TRBV24-1 and TRBJ2-5, with 14 nucleotides matching TRBD2. This CDR3 region has 16 residues. Per the germline V gene, CDR1 is KGHDR and CDR2 is SFDVKD. With 4 bases clipped from V and 7 bases from J, the junction kept 7 bases outside the gene matches. Here the CDR3 reads CATSDTGTSGRGTQYF. CDR3 DNA sequence: TGTGCCACCAGTGACACCGGGACTAGCGGGAGAGGGACCCAGTACTTC.

The chain uses TRBV28 and TRBJ2-5; TRBD2 is a possible D gene (6 bases). The end of the DNA is better explained by TRBJ2-7, so the J call may be wrong. Looked up from germline, CDR1 is MDHEN and CDR2 is SYDVKM. CDR3 length: 12 amino acids. The CDR3 reads CASSSGGNEQYF. The CDR3, as DNA: TGTGCCAGCAGTTCCGGGGGTAACGAGCAGTACTTC.

The V call is TRBV24-1, the J call TRBJ2-1; 8 positions agree with TRBD1. The J call may be incorrect, as the DNA end agrees better with TRBJ2-7. Germline V gene lookup returns CDR1 KGHDR and CDR2 SFDVKD. The CDR3 covers 14 residues. The CDR3 is CATSDPTGVDEQYF. The CDR3 DNA sequence: TGTGCCACCAGTGATCCGACAGGGGTGGACGAGCAGTACTTC.

The genes are TRBV20-1 and TRBJ2-1, with 9 bases aligning to TRBD2. Trimming cost V 3 bases and J 9 bases; bases outside gene matches: 21. Germline V gene data show CDR1 as DFQATT and CDR2 as SNEGSKA (reference sequence). The CDR3 is made up of 18 amino acids. The DNA of the CDR3 is TGCAGTGCTAGCCTCGCGGGGGGGAAAACCGGGGCACCCATTGAGCAGTTCTTC. Its translation: CSASLAGGKTGAPIEQFF.

This clonotype has only a few counts. The gene calls are TRBV7-3 and TRBJ1-2; the match to TRBD1 covers 8 bases. Germline V gives CDR1 SGHTA, CDR2 FQGTGA. The CDR3 length is 17 residues. V shed 5 bases and J 3 bases; nucleotides not matched to a gene: 14. The CDR3 DNA reads TGTGCCAGCAGCCCAGATATAAAAGGACAGGGTCACTATGGCTACACCTTC. Its protein is CASSPDIKGQGHYGYTF.

The chain recombines TRBV20-1 with TRBJ2-5; D possibly corresponds to TRBD1 (6 bases). The J call may be in error: the DNA end matches TRBJ2-7 better. The CDR3 sequence is 15 residues long. Germline CDR1 and CDR2: DFQATT and SNEGSKA (reference sequence). CDR3 sequence reads: CSARECSGHLCEQYF. For the CDR3, the DNA is TGCAGTGCTAGAGAATGTTCGGGACATCTCTGCGAGCAGTACTTC.

V is TRBV5-1 and J is TRBJ1-1; D uncertain. Trimming took 0 bases from V and 6 from J, leaving 6 bases between them. The CDR3 extends over 12 amino acids. The germline V gene encodes CDR1 SGHRS and CDR2 YFSETQ. The DNA of the CDR3 is TGCGCCAGCAGCTTGGGTCAGGCTGAAGCTTTCTTT. This codes for CASSLGQAEAFF.

J is TRBJ2-5 and V is TRBV4-1; 9 nucleotides line up with TRBD2. TRBJ2-7 matches the DNA end more closely, so the J call is doubtful. The length of the CDR3 is 15 residues. The germline gives CDR1 MGHRA, CDR2 YSYEKL. This chain's CDR3 is CASSQDLAGVYEQYF. The CDR3 coding sequence is TGCGCCAGCAGCCAAGATTTAGCGGGAGTCTACGAGCAGTACTTC.

This clonotype was observed a handful of times. This sequence joins TRBV9 and TRBJ2-2; 9 bases agree with TRBD2. Looked up from germline, CDR1 is SGDLS and CDR2 is YYNGEE. This CDR3 has 16 amino acids. V lost 3 bases, J lost 1 base, and 4 bases stayed unmatched. The CDR3 region is CASSASSGMNTGELFF. The DNA of the CDR3 is TGTGCCAGCAGCGCATCTAGCGGGATGAACACCGGGGAGCTGTTTTTT.

This clonotype has at least ten counts. The V call is TRBV28, the J call TRBJ2-7; D might be TRBD1 (5 bases). Deletions cut 9 bases from V and 4 bases from J, with 28 bases between. CDR3 length: 17 amino acids. Per the germline V gene, CDR1 is MDHEN and CDR2 is SYDVKM. The CDR3 coding sequence is TGTGCCAGTCCACCCTCCCATGTTTCAGGACACGAATACGAGCAGTACTTC. Protein product: CASPPSHVSGHEYEQYF.

A word on this clonotype: A junction end diverges from the germline sequence, so it may reflect a read error. The chain combines TRBV29-1 with TRBJ1-1, with D perhaps TRBD1 (5 bases). This CDR3 region has 12 residues. CDR1 is SQVTM, CDR2 ANQGSEA, per germline. The CDR3 loop reads CSIEVGLLEAFF. CDR3 nucleotide sequence: TGCAGCATTGAGGTGGGACTGCTCGAAGCTTTCTTT. The variable domain in full, with the rest retrieved from reference TRBV29-1 and TRBJ1-1, is SAVISQKPSRDICQRGTSLTIQCQVDSQVTMMFWYRQQPGQSLTLIATANQGSEATYESGFVIDKFPISRPNLTFSTLTVSNMSPEDSSIYLCSIEVGLLEAFFGQGTRLTVV.